These 31 T cell receptor beta chains originate from one sample sequenced in a study of blood T cell repertoires in COVID-19. Using immunoSEQ multiplex PCR, the repertoire was profiled, and TCRdb retains in-frame clones only, with some absent. There are about 75,000 clones in the sample; around 79% occur only once, and 5% to 6% lies in the top ten. The sample consisted of peripheral blood. These receptors all come from a woman of 80 years or more with active or convalescent COVID-19.

This clone appeared once. Here the CDR3 reads CAIGENTDTQYF. The CDR3, as DNA: TGTGCCATCGGAGAGAACACAGATACGCAGTATTTT. The chain uses TRBV10-3 and TRBJ2-3; D unresolved. This CDR3 has 12 residues. CDR1 is ENHRY and CDR2 is SYGVKD in the germline V gene. Trimming took off 8 bases at V and 2 bases at J, with 8 bases between the two ends.

The V and J genes are TRBV5-1 and TRBJ2-1; 13 bases are shared with TRBD2. The CDR3 runs to 18 residues. With 0 bases clipped from V and 2 bases from J, the junction kept 5 bases outside the gene matches. Germline-derived CDR1 and CDR2 are SGHRS and YFSETQ. CDR3 coding DNA: TGCGCCAGCAGCTTGGACAGAACTAGCGGGAGGGCCTACAATGAGCAGTTCTTC. Residues: CASSLDRTSGRAYNEQFF.

The chain uses TRBV10-2 and TRBJ2-2; 8 bases agree with TRBD1. There are 15 residues in the CDR3. V was clipped by 2 bases and J by 6 bases; unmatched bases: 5. CDR1 and CDR2 (germline): WSHSY, SAAADI. The CDR3 nucleotides are TGCGCCAGCAGTGAGGGACAGGGTTTGGCCGGGGAGCTGTTTTTT. This encodes CASSEGQGLAGELFF.

The chain links TRBV28 to TRBJ1-5, with 11 bases lining up with TRBD1. The CDR3 is 18 residues long. Germline V lookup: CDR1 MDHEN, CDR2 SYDVKM. With V trimmed by 6 bases and J by 2 bases, 12 bases remained unmatched. The CDR3: CASREGTGGVWGNQPQHF. CDR3 bases: TGTGCCAGCAGGGAGGGGACAGGGGGAGTCTGGGGCAATCAGCCCCAGCATTTT.

The chain is built from TRBV5-4 and TRBJ2-3, with 14 nucleotides matching TRBD2. The CDR3 loop spans 18 amino acids. The V segment lost 4 bases and the J segment 6 bases; nucleotides outside the gene matches: 13. Germline CDR1 and CDR2: SGHNT and YYREEE (reference sequence). CDR3 residues: CASSPGLAGGPSLDTQYF. In DNA form, the CDR3 reads TGTGCCAGCAGCCCTGGACTAGCGGGGGGCCCGAGTTTGGATACGCAGTATTTT.

The chain uses TRBV2 and TRBJ1-5; 11 nucleotides line up with TRBD1. There are 15 residues in the CDR3. The trim removed 8 bases at V and 6 bases at J, leaving 9 bases unmatched. Germline V CDR1 and CDR2: SNHLY, FYNNEI. Here the CDR3 reads CASAWTGGGGQPQHF. CDR3 DNA: TGTGCCAGCGCATGGACAGGGGGCGGCGGTCAGCCCCAGCATTTT.

V and J are TRBV25-1 and TRBJ1-3, with TRBD1 matching over 7 bases. The germline gives CDR1 MGHDK, CDR2 SYGVNS. The CDR3 spans 17 residues. Trimming cost V 6 bases and J 0 bases; bases outside gene matches: 11. The CDR3 region is CASSLSDRALSGNTIYF. The DNA of the CDR3 is TGTGCCAGCAGCCTCTCCGACAGGGCTCTCTCTGGAAACACCATATATTTT.

The chain joins TRBV13 to TRBJ2-1, with 14 nucleotides matching TRBD2. CDR1 and CDR2 from the germline V gene are PRHDT and FYEKMQ (reference sequence). The ends lost 4 bases at V and 8 bases at J; junction bases unmatched: 7. CDR3 length equals 16 residues. CDR3 nucleotide sequence: TGTGCCAGCAGCTGGGGACTAGCGGGGGATAAGGATGAGCAGTTCTTC. It yields the protein CASSWGLAGDKDEQFF.

The rearrangement joins TRBV7-8 to TRBJ2-6; D might be TRBD2 (6 bases). The CDR3 covers 16 residues. The germline V gene has CDR1 SGHVS and CDR2 FQNEAQ. V lost 1 base, J lost 1 base, and 8 bases lay in between. CDR3 protein: CASSLVGGSGANVLTF. CDR3 nucleotides: TGTGCCAGCAGCTTAGTTGGGGGGTCTGGGGCCAACGTCCTGACTTTC.

The chain recombines TRBV6-6 with TRBJ1-6; D unclear. This CDR3 spans 15 amino acids. Per germline, CDR1 MNHNY and CDR2 SVGAGI (reference sequence). With 0 bases removed from V and 10 bases from J, the gap between germline ends came to 13 bases. CDR3 loop: CASSYSKEGGSPLHF. The CDR3, as DNA: TGTGCCAGCAGTTACTCGAAAGAGGGTGGATCACCCCTCCACTTT.

The V gene is TRBV18, the J gene TRBJ1-2; D is possibly TRBD1 (6 bases). Trimming took 5 bases from V and 8 from J, leaving 24 bases between them. There are 16 residues in the CDR3. Per germline, CDR1 KGHSH and CDR2 LQKENI. The CDR3 DNA sequence: TGTGCCAGCTCAGGGGGTGCGGTACAGGGTCGGCGAGGCTACACCTTC. As protein: CASSGGAVQGRRGYTF.

This chain links TRBV3-1 (or the pseudogene TRBV3-2) with TRBJ2-2, with 8 bases identical to TRBD2. The length of the CDR3 is 15 residues. Germline lookup yields CDR1 LGHDT and CDR2 YNNKEL (reference sequence). The ends lost 1 base at V and 6 bases at J; junction bases unmatched: 4. For the CDR3, the DNA is TGTGCCAGCAGCCAAGGGACTAGCTTCCCCGGGGAGCTGTTTTTT. This codes for CASSQGTSFPGELFF.

J is TRBJ2-3 and V is TRBV30; tentative D call: TRBD2 (6 bases). The V end lost 1 base, the J end lost 2 bases, and 10 bases lay between the germline ends. The CDR3 is 14 amino acids. Germline V gene lookup returns CDR1 GTSNPN and CDR2 SVGIG (reference sequence). As DNA, the CDR3 is TGTGCCTGGAGTGAAACTAGCCTCACAGATACGCAGTATTTT. It translates to CAWSETSLTDTQYF.

Comment on this clone: Other DNA sequences in this sample translate to the same CDR3. The rearrangement links TRBV5-6 to TRBJ1-2; 7 positions agree with TRBD1. This CDR3 spans 13 amino acids. Germline CDR1 SGHDT, CDR2 YYEEEE. V lost 4 bases to trimming and J lost 2 bases; unmatched junction nucleotides: 2. The CDR3 sequence: CASSPGQNYGYTF. CDR3 DNA sequence: TGTGCCAGCAGCCCGGGACAGAACTATGGCTACACCTTC.

The chain carries TRBV7-9 and TRBJ1-5; the D gene is possibly TRBD1 (6 bases). There are 14 residues in the CDR3. Germline-derived CDR1 and CDR2 are SEHNR and FQNEAQ (reference sequence). Trimming took off 1 base at V and 5 bases at J, with 9 bases between the two ends. The CDR3 DNA sequence: TGTGCCAGCAGCTTAGGGCAGGGGCATCAGCCCCAGCATTTT. Protein: CASSLGQGHQPQHF.

The count of this clone is one. Other nucleotide sequences from this sample produce the same CDR3. The rearrangement links TRBV3-1 (or the pseudogene TRBV3-2) to TRBJ1-1, with D perhaps TRBD1 (5 bases). Germline CDR1 reads LGHDT; CDR2 reads YNNKEL (reference sequence). Trimming left V 4 bases short and J 1 base short, with 7 bases between. The CDR3 totals 13 residues. The CDR3 protein is CASSRGGNTEAFF. Written as DNA, the CDR3 is TGTGCCAGCAGCCGGGGGGGGAACACTGAAGCTTTCTTT.

The chain combines TRBV19 with TRBJ1-1; D gene uncertain. Trimming stripped 6 bases from V and 3 bases from J, with 23 bases between. This CDR3 has 17 amino acids. CDR1 is LNHDA, CDR2 SQIVND, per germline (reference sequence). CDR3 sequence reads: CASRTREFGSSYTEAFF. DNA of the CDR3: TGTGCCAGTAGGACGAGGGAATTTGGTTCCTCGTACACTGAAGCTTTCTTT.

A few counts support this clone. V is TRBV3-1 (or the pseudogene TRBV3-2) and J is TRBJ2-7, with D uncertain. The V end lost 0 bases, the J end lost 3 bases, and 12 bases lay between the germline ends. The length of the CDR3 is 15 residues. Germline V lookup: CDR1 LGHDT, CDR2 YNNKEL (reference sequence). The CDR3 DNA reads TGTGCCAGCAGCCAAGATCTGGGCAGATTCTACGAGCAGTACTTC. Translated: CASSQDLGRFYEQYF.

This clone was counted only a few times. The chain joins TRBV6-2 or TRBV6-3 to TRBJ2-1; 7 bases agree with TRBD2. Per the germline V gene, CDR1 is MNHEY and CDR2 is SVGEGT. The CDR3 spans 15 residues. V dropped 6 bases and J dropped 8; count of bases not matched to a gene: 13. The CDR3 region is CASSTGTTSLDEQFF. As DNA, the CDR3 is TGTGCCAGCAGCACCGGGACTACGAGCTTGGATGAGCAGTTCTTC.

The chain has TRBV5-1 and TRBJ2-4; D possibly corresponds to TRBD1 (6 bases). Germline assignment: CDR1 SGHRS and CDR2 YFSETQ. The CDR3 runs 18 residues. With 4 bases removed from V and 0 bases from J, the gap between germline ends came to 20 bases. Written as DNA, the CDR3 is TGCGCCAGCAGCGTAAGAACGTCAGTACAGGGAGCCAAAAACATTCAGTACTTC. Protein: CASSVRTSVQGAKNIQYF.

The chain employs TRBV14 and TRBJ1-5; D not certain. Trimming took 4 bases from V and 7 from J, leaving 8 bases between them. The germline gives CDR1 SGHDN, CDR2 FVKESK. CDR3 length: 12 amino acids. CDR3 region: CASSRSRQPQHF. DNA for the CDR3: TGTGCCAGCAGCCGAAGTCGGCAGCCCCAGCATTTT.

J is TRBJ2-4 and V is TRBV15; D gene unclear. V dropped 0 bases and J dropped 8 bases, with 14 bases sitting between them. The CDR3 extends over 15 amino acids. The germline gives CDR1 LNHNV, CDR2 YYDKDF (reference sequence). The CDR3 DNA reads as TGTGCCACCAGCAGAGATAAGGCGGTTTTAGACATTCAGTACTTC. Its translation is CATSRDKAVLDIQYF.

This chain connects TRBV6-6 to TRBJ1-5; D is possibly TRBD1 (6 bases). The V and J ends lost 7 bases and 0 bases respectively, with 13 bases between them. Germline-derived CDR1 and CDR2 are MNHNY and SVGAGI (reference sequence). The CDR3 extends over 15 amino acids. In DNA, the CDR3 is TGTGCCAGCACAAGGGACACTCATAGCAATCAGCCCCAGCATTTT. Protein: CASTRDTHSNQPQHF.

There are a few counts of this clone. This chain links TRBV2 with TRBJ2-3; 7 bases line up with TRBD2. Unmatched junction bases numbered 11, after V lost 5 bases and J lost 3 bases. Germline CDR1 is SNHLY and CDR2 is FYNNEI. The CDR3 spans 16 residues. The CDR3 is CASSTSSGGGTDTQYF. The CDR3, as DNA: TGTGCCAGCAGTACCTCTAGCGGCGGGGGTACAGATACGCAGTATTTT.

The rearrangement links TRBV19 to TRBJ2-5; TRBD2 agrees at 8 bases. Germline lookup yields CDR1 LNHDA and CDR2 SQIVND (reference sequence). The V and J ends lost 9 bases and 5 bases, in that order; junction bases with no gene match: 11. CDR3 length: 14 residues. CDR3 DNA: TGTGCCAGCCAGACGGGGGGGATTGAGGAGACCCAGTACTTC. Its protein is CASQTGGIEETQYF.

The V and J genes are TRBV5-5 and TRBJ2-7; 8 bases are shared with TRBD2. V was pared by 3 bases and J by 4 bases, with 3 bases of the junction left unmatched. The CDR3 is 13 residues long. Germline CDR1 is SGHKS and CDR2 is YYEKEE (reference sequence). The CDR3 region is CASSWGLEYEQYF. CDR3 DNA sequence: TGTGCCAGCAGCTGGGGACTAGAATACGAGCAGTACTTC.

This clone was counted between two and nine times. The gene calls are TRBV24-1 and TRBJ1-2; D may be TRBD1 (6 bases). The CDR3 covers 14 residues. The V end lost 4 bases, the J end lost 5 bases, and 13 bases lay between the germline ends. CDR1 is KGHDR and CDR2 is SFDVKD in the germline V gene. Here the CDR3 reads CATSDQDRSYGYTF. Written as DNA, the CDR3 is TGTGCCACCAGTGACCAAGACAGGTCGTATGGCTACACCTTC.

The chain links TRBV9 to TRBJ2-3; 9 bases fit TRBD2. The CDR3 spans 16 residues. The germline gives CDR1 SGDLS, CDR2 YYNGEE. The junction had 3 bases not matched to a gene; V was cut back by 0 bases and J by 1 base. CDR3 in DNA: TGTGCCAGCAGCGTAGCTTTAGCGGGGGGCACAGATACGCAGTATTTT. This codes for CASSVALAGGTDTQYF.

J is TRBJ1-2 and V is TRBV14; D gene uncertain. CDR3 length: 14 amino acids. V was clipped by 0 bases and J by 2 bases, with 7 bases between them. From germline, CDR1 is SGHDN and CDR2 FVKESK. CDR3 in DNA: TGTGCCAGCAGCCAAGATAGTAGAAACTATGGCTACACCTTC. Translating gives CASSQDSRNYGYTF.

The rearrangement joins TRBV29-1 to TRBJ1-2; 9 bases align to TRBD1. The junction had 8 bases not matched to a gene; V was cut back by 5 bases and J by 4 bases. Germline V CDR1 and CDR2: SQVTM, ANQGSEA. The CDR3 runs 14 residues. CDR3 nucleotides: TGCAGCGTTTTGGGACAGGGAGGGGCCTATGGCTACACCTTC. Translating it yields CSVLGQGGAYGYTF.

The rearrangement joins TRBV14 to TRBJ2-3, with 9 bases lining up with TRBD2. Trimming took 4 bases from V and 1 from J; bases not matched to a gene: 3. The CDR3 is 15 residues long. From germline, CDR1 is SGHDN and CDR2 FVKESK. The CDR3 region is CASSRGLARTDTQYF. As DNA, the CDR3 is TGTGCCAGCAGCCGAGGACTAGCGCGCACAGATACGCAGTATTTT.